A selection of T cell receptor beta chains follows, all from one sample in a study of cytomegalovirus exposure and HLA in healthy donors. Libraries were prepared by immunoSEQ multiplex PCR; TCRdb keeps only in-frame clonotypes and omits some of them. This sample has about 180,000 clones; about 89% occur once, and the top ten carry about 2.5%. The source material was PBMCs. The receptors shown here come from a man between 18 and 35 years old in good health and CMV-seropositive. The CDR3 runs from the conserved cysteine through the conserved F or W. The order of the fields is D gene, V gene, J gene, clone size, CDR3 DNA, CDR3 protein. The D gene is left open where the match is weak. Clone sizes are given selectively: once, few, many, or a class where the clone is expanded.

>.|TRBV5-6|TRBJ1-5|.
TGTGCCAGCAGCCCGGGCCTGGGGCATAGTCAGCCCCAGCATTTT
CASSPGLGHSQPQHF
>TRBD1|TRBV10-3|TRBJ2-7|.
TGTGCCATCAGTGTCGCCGGGACAGGGTCCTACGAGCAGTACTTC
CAISVAGTGSYEQYF
>.|TRBV7-9|TRBJ2-7|.
TGTGCCAGCAGCTTAGCGGGGGGATTCGTAAACTCCTACGAGCAGTACTTC
CASSLAGGFVNSYEQYF
>TRBD2|TRBV9|TRBJ2-1|.
TGTGCCAGCAGCCCCCGACTAGCGGGACCCTACAATGAGCAGTTCTTC
CASSPRLAGPYNEQFF
>.|TRBV7-2|TRBJ1-5|once
TGTGCCAGCAGCCTAATCCCGCGTCAGCCCCAGCATTTT
CASSLIPRQPQHF
>.|TRBV4-1|TRBJ2-7|.
TGCGCCAGCAGCCAAGGCCAGGGGAACTCCTACGAGCAGTACTTC
CASSQGQGNSYEQYF
>.|TRBV11-3|TRBJ1-1|.
TGTGCCAGCAGCTTTGGGGGCCCGAACACTGAAGCTTTCTTT
CASSFGGPNTEAFF
>.|TRBV6-6|TRBJ2-1|.
TGTGCCAGCAGTTCAACTGGCTCCTACAATGAGCAGTTCTTC
CASSSTGSYNEQFF
>TRBD1|TRBV6-1|TRBJ1-1|.
TGTGCCAGCAGGGCCAGGGGGAAGGGTAACACTGAAGCTTTCTTT
CASRARGKGNTEAFF
>TRBD2|TRBV27|TRBJ2-5|.
TGTGCCACCAGAGCGGGGGAAGAGACCCAGTACTTC
CATRAGEETQYF
>.|TRBV27|TRBJ2-7|.
TGTGCCAGCAGTTTAAAAGACAGAACCTACGAGCAGTACTTC
CASSLKDRTYEQYF
>.|TRBV19|TRBJ1-5|.
TGTGCCAGTACCCTGGCGGGGGGCAATCAGCCCCAGCATTTT
CASTLAGGNQPQHF
>.|TRBV5-6|TRBJ2-1|.
TGTGCCAGCAGCTTGTCGAGTACAGGGTGGAATGAGCAGTTCTTC
CASSLSSTGWNEQFF
>.|TRBV28|TRBJ1-2|.
TGTGCCAGCAGTTTTAGTCAAGACTATGGCTACACCTTC
CASSFSQDYGYTF
>TRBD1|TRBV29-1|TRBJ1-1|.
TGCAGCGTTGAGGGACAGGGCGGGGACACTGAAGCTTTCTTT
CSVEGQGGDTEAFF
>.|TRBV13|TRBJ1-1|.
TGTGCCAGCAGGCCCGAGAGGATGAACACTGAAGCTTTCTTT
CASRPERMNTEAFF
>TRBD1|TRBV4-2|TRBJ1-4|once
TGTGCCAGCAGCCAAGATCCCGGGACAGGGGGGGAAAAACTGTTTTTT
CASSQDPGTGGEKLFF
>TRBD2|TRBV18|TRBJ2-2|.
TGTGCCAGCTCACCTCCGGGACTACACACCGGGGAGCTGTTTTTT
CASSPPGLHTGELFF